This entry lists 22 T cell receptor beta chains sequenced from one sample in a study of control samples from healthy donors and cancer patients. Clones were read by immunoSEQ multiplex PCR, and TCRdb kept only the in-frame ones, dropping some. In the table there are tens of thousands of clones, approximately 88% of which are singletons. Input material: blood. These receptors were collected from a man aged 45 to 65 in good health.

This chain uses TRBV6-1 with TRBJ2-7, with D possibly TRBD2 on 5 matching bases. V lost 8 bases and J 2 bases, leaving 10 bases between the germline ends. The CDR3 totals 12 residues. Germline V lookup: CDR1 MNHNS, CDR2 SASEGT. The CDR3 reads CASRPGTYEQYF. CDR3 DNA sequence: TGTGCCAGCCGGCCCGGGACCTACGAGCAGTACTTC.

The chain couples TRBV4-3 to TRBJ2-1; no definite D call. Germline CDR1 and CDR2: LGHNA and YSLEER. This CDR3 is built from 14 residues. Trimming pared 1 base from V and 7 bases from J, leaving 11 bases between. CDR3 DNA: TGCGCCAGCAGCCAAGTAGTTTTACAGAATGAGCAGTTCTTC. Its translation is CASSQVVLQNEQFF.

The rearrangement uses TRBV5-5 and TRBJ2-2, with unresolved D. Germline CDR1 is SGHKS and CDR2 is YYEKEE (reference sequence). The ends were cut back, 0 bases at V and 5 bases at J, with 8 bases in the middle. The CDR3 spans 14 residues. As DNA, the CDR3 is TGTGCCAGCAGCTTGGGTGGAAATACCGGGGAGCTGTTTTTT. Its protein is CASSLGGNTGELFF.

As DNA, the CDR3 is TGTGCCAGCAGCTCGCAAAGAAATTTTCTGACAGATACGCAGTATTTT. Protein sequence: CASSSQRNFLTDTQYF. The chain employs TRBV5-4 and TRBJ2-3; D not resolved. V was cut by 3 bases and J by 3 bases, with 17 bases left in between. The CDR3 is made up of 16 amino acids. The germline V gene has CDR1 SGHNT and CDR2 YYREEE (reference sequence).

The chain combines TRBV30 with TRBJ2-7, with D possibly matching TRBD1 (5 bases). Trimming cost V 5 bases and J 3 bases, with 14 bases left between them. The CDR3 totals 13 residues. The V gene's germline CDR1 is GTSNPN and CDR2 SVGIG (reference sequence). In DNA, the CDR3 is TGTGCCTGGGCAAGGGGCGAATTCTACGAGCAGTACTTC. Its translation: CAWARGEFYEQYF.

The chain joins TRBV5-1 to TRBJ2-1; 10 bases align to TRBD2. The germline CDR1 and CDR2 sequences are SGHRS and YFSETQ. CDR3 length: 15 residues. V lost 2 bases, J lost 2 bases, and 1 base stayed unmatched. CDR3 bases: TGCGCCAGCAGCTTAGCGGGAGGGACCTACAATGAGCAGTTCTTC. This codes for CASSLAGGTYNEQFF.

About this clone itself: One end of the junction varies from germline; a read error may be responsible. CDR3 protein: CASPPSTGTGLGYEQYF. In DNA form, the CDR3 reads TGTGCCAGCCCACCATCCACCGGGACAGGGCTCGGCTACGAGCAGTACTTC. V gene TRBV18 combines with J gene TRBJ2-7, with TRBD1 matching over 9 bases. There are 17 residues in the CDR3. Germline V gives CDR1 KGHSH, CDR2 LQKENI.

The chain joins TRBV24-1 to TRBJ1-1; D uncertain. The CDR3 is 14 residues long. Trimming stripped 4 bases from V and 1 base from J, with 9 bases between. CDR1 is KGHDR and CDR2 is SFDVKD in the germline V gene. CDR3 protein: CATSETSGNTEAFF. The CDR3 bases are TGTGCCACCAGTGAGACTAGTGGGAACACTGAAGCTTTCTTT.

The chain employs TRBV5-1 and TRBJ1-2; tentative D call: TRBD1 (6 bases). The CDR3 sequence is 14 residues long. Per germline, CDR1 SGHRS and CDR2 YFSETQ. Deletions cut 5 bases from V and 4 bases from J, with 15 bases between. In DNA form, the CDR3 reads TGCGCCAGCAGTCGCCTACAGGGCTCCTATGGCTACACCTTC. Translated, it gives CASSRLQGSYGYTF. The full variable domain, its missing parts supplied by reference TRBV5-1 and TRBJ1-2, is KAGVTQTPRYLIKTRGQQVTLSCSPISGHRSVSWYQQTPGQGLQFLFEYFSETQRNKGNFPGRFSGRQFSNSRSEMNVSTLELGDSALYLCASSRLQGSYGYTFGSGTRLTVV.

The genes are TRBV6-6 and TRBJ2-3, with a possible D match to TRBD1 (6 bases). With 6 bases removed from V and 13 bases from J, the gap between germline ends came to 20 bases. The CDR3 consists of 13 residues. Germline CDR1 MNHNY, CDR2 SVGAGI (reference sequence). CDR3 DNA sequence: TGTGCCAGCAGCTTATCACGGACAGACGATAAGTATTTT. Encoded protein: CASSLSRTDDKYF.

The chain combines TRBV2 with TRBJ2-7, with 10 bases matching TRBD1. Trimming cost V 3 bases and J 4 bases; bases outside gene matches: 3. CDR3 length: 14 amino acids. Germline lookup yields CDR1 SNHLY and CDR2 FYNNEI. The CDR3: CASSDRQGAYEQYF. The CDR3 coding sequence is TGTGCCAGCAGTGATCGACAGGGGGCATACGAGCAGTACTTC.

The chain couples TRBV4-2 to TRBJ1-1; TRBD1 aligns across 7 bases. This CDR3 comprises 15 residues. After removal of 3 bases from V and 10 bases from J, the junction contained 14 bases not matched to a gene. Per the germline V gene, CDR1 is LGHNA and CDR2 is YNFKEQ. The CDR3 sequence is CASSQPGQSGGGAFF. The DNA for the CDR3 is TGTGCCAGCAGCCAGCCGGGACAGTCAGGCGGGGGAGCTTTCTTT.

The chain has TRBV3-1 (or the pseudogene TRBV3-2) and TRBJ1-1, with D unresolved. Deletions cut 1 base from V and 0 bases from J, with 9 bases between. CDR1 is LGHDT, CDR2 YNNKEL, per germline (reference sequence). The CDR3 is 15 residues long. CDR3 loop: CASSQARNMNTEAFF. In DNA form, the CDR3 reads TGTGCCAGCAGCCAAGCTAGGAACATGAACACTGAAGCTTTCTTT.

The CDR3 region has the DNA TGTGCCAGCAGCTACCTTAGGACAGGGGGTAACACTGAAGCTTTCTTT. It yields the protein CASSYLRTGGNTEAFF. The chain combines TRBV3-1 (or the pseudogene TRBV3-2) with TRBJ1-1, with 10 bases matching TRBD1. CDR1 is LGHDT and CDR2 is YNNKEL in the germline V gene (reference sequence). V was pared by 5 bases and J by 2 bases, with 8 bases of the junction left unmatched. This CDR3 spans 16 amino acids.

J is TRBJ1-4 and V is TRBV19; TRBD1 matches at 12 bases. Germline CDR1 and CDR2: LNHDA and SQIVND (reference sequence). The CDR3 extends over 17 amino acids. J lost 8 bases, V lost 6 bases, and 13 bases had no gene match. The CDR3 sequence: CASRPGTGGPHAEKLFF. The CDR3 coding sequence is TGTGCCAGTAGACCTGGGACAGGGGGCCCGCATGCAGAAAAACTGTTTTTT.

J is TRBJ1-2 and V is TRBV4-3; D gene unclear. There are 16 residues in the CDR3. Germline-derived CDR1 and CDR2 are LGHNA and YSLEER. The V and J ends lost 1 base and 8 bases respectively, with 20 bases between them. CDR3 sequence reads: CASSQAQPVFGRGYTF. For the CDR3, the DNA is TGCGCCAGCAGCCAAGCCCAACCGGTTTTTGGCCGCGGCTACACCTTC.

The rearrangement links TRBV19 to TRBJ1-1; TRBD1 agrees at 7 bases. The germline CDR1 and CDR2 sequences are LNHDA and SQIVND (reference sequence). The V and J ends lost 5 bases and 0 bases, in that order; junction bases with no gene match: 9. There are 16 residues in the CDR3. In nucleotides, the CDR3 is TGTGCCAGTAGTCCGCGGACAGGTCCGATGAACACTGAAGCTTTCTTT. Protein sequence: CASSPRTGPMNTEAFF.

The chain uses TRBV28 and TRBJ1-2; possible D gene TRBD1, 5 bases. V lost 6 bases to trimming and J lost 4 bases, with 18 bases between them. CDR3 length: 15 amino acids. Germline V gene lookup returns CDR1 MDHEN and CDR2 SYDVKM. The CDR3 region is CASRHNPTAPYGYTF. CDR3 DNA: TGTGCCAGCAGACACAACCCGACAGCACCCTATGGCTACACCTTC.

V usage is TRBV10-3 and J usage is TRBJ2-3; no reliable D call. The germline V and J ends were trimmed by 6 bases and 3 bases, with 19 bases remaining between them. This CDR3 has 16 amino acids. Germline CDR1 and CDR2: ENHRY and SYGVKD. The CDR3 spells CAIRTDWPGSTDTQYF. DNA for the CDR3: TGTGCCATCAGGACCGACTGGCCCGGATCTACAGATACGCAGTATTTT.

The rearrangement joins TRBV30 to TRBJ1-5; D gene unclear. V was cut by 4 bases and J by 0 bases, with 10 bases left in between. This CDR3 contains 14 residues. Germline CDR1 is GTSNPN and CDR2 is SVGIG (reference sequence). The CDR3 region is CAWNKGFSNQPQHF. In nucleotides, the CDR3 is TGTGCCTGGAATAAGGGTTTTAGCAATCAGCCCCAGCATTTT.

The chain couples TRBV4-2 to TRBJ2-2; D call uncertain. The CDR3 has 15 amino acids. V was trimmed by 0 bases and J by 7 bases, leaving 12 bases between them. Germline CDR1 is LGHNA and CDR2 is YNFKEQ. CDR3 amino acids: CASSQDASSRGELFF. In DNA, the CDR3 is TGTGCCAGCAGCCAAGATGCCAGTTCGCGCGGGGAGCTGTTTTTT.

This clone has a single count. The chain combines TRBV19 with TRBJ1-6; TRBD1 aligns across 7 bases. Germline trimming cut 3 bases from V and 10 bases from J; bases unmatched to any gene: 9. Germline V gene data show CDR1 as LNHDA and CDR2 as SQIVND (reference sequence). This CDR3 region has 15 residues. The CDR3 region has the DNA TGTGCCAGTAGTATTAAGACAGGGAAGAGCTCACCCCTCCACTTT. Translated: CASSIKTGKSSPLHF.